The sequence of this T cell receptor beta chain was determined in a study of blood T cell repertoires in COVID-19. Across the whole study: Collection of acute and convalescent COVID-19 samples took place in the United States, Italy and Spain. T cells, B-cell-depleted T cells, or PBMCs supplied cDNA or gDNA.

Using immunoSEQ multiplex PCR, the repertoire was profiled, and TCRdb retains in-frame clones only, with some absent. The sample contains roughly 290,000 clones, under 85% of which appear only once. Enrolment of Seattle patients took place during active infection, and they were followed longitudinally. Looked up from germline, CDR1 is KGHSH and CDR2 is LQKENI. This CDR3 has 14 amino acids. In its sample, this clone was seen a few times. A read error may account for a junction end that differs from germline. The chain uses TRBV18 and TRBJ1-2; a possible D gene is TRBD1 (5 bases). The receptor was isolated from a human donor with COVID-19, enrolled during active disease. The donor label of this sample is uncertain. The sequenced material came from peripheral blood. The CDR3: CASSPSARAYRYTF. Here the CDR3 DNA reads TGTGCCAGCTCACCATCGGCCAGGGCCTATCGCTACACCTTC.